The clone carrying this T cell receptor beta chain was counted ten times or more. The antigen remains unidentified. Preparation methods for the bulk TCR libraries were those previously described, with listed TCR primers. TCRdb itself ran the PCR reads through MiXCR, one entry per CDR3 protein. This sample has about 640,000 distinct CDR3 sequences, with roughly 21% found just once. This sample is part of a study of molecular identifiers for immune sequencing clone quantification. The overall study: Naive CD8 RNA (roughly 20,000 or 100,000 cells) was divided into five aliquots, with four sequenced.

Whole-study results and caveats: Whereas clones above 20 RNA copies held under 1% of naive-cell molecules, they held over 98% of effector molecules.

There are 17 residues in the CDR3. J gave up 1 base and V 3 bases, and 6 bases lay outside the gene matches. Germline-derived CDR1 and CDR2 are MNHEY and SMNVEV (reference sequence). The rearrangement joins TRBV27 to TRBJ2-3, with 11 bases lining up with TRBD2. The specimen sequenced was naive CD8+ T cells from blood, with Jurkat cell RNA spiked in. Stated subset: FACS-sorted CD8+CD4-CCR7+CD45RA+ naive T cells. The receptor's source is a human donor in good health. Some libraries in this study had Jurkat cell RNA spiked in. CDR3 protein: CASSFLLAGGGTDTQYF. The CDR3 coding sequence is TGTGCCAGCAGTTTCCTTCTAGCGGGAGGCGGCACAGATACGCAGTATTTT.